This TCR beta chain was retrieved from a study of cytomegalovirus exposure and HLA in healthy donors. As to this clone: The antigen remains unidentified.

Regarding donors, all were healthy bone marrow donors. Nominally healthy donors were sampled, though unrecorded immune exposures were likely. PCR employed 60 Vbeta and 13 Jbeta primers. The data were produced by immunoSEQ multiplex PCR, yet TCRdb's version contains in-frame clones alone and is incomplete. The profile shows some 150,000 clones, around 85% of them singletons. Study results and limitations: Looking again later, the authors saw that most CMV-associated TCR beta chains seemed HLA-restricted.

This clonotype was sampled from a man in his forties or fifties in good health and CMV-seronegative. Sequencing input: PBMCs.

CDR3 sequence (DNA): TGTGCCAGCAGCTTTACAGGGATCGAGACCCAGTACTTC. Amino acid sequence: CASSFTGIETQYF. The chain joins TRBV5-4 to TRBJ2-5; possibly TRBD1 for D (6 bases). This CDR3 comprises 13 residues. The ends were cut back, 2 bases at V and 5 bases at J, with 10 bases in the middle. CDR1 is SGHNT and CDR2 is YYREEE in the germline V gene (reference sequence).